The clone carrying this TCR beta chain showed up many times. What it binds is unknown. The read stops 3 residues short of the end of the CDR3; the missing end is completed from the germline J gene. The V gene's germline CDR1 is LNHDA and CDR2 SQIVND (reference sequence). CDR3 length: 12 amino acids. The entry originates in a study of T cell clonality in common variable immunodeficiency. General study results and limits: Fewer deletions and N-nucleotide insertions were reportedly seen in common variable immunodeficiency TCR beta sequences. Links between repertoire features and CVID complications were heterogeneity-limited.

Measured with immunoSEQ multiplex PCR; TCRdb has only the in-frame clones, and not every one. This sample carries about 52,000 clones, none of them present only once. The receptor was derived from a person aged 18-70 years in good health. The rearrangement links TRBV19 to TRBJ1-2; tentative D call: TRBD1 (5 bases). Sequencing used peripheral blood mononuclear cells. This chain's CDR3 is CASRGPGGGYTF. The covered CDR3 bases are TGTGCCAGTAGGGGGCCAGGTGGCGGC.